This T cell receptor (beta chain) came from a study of cytomegalovirus exposure and HLA in healthy donors. Study at large: In a later analysis, it was reported that the roughly 130 validation repertoires had been produced on the same platform as the roughly 700 repertoires belonging to the first cohort.

The donors belonged to the roughly 110-subject validation cohort, separate from the roughly 720-subject first cohort. CDR3 length: 17 residues. The junction had 6 bases not matched to a gene; V was cut back by 2 bases and J by 2 bases. Germline assignment: CDR1 MGHDK and CDR2 SYGVNS. Study observations and caveats: Specificity for CMV antigens was confirmed in vitro for a few of the CMV-associated chains. Researchers counted roughly 150 TCR beta chains as cytomegalovirus-associated.

Here immunoSEQ multiplex PCR was the method, and the copy in TCRdb shows in-frame clones only, minus some. Of 70,000 to 75,000 clones in the sample, around 94% were seen once. Comments on this clone: Its antigen is unknown.

The TCR originated in a young woman in good health and CMV-seropositive. Sequencing was carried out using PBMCs. V gene TRBV25-1 combines with J gene TRBJ2-5, with 12 bases lining up with TRBD2. The CDR3 nucleotides read TGTGCCAGCAGTGAAATGAGGCTAGCGGGAGGGCAAGAGACCCAGTACTTC. This sequence encodes CASSEMRLAGGQETQYF.